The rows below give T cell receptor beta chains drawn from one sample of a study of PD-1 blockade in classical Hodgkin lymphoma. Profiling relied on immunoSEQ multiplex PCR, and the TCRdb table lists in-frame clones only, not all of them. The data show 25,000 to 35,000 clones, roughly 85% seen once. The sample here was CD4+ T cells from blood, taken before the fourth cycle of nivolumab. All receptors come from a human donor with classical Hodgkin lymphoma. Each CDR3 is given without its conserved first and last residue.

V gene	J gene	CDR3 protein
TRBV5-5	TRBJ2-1	ASRLGPTIYNEQF
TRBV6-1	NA	ASSDSQGLGEQY
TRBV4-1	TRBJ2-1	ASSLHSVSYNEQF
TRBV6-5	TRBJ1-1	ASSYLGQRAF
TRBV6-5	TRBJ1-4	ASSYIGQGAREKLF
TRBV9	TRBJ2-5	ASSVGDAETQY
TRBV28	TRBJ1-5	ASSSLSFGRSNQPQH
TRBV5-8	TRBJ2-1	ASSYFRGNEQF
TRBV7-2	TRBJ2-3	ASSAQPSGRTDTQY
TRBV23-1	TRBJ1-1	APLQEEVRVSDEDTEAF
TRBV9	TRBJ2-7	ASSGDYSYEQY
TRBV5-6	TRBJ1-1	ASSLGGLMNTEAF
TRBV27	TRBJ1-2	ASSLSPGAGLRT
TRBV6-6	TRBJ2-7	ASSFLTGGTYEQY
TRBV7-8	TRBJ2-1	ASSSLAGGLDEQF
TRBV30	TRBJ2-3	AYDRATDTQY
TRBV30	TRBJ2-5	AWRRLSLLETQY
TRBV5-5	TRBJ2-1	ASSLAGRDWVNEQF
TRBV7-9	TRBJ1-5	ASSLAGGQPQH
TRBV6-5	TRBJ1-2	ASSYSGRELYGYT